This is a list of T cell receptor beta chains from one sample in a study of graft-versus-host responses after intestinal transplantation. Clones were sequenced by immunoSEQ multiplex PCR, and TCRdb holds only the in-frame ones, with some missing. Among approximately 58,000 clones listed, about 90% were seen once. The sample here was PBMCs, taken roughly 120 days after intestinal transplantation. The receptors come from a human patient who received an intestinal transplant, so some T cells may come from the graft donor. CDR3s include the opening cysteine and the closing phenylalanine or tryptophan. The order of the fields is clone size, V gene, J gene, D gene, CDR3 length, CDR3 DNA, CDR3 protein. D genes are given only for firm matches. Size is omitted from some rows. Given values are once, few, many or a class for expanded clones.

size: -
V: TRBV21-1
J: TRBJ1-2
D: -
length: 19
DNA: TGTGCCAGCAGCAACGGGGTTCGGGGGGGGACCCCAGCTAACTATGGCTACACCTTC
CDR3: CASSNGVRGGTPANYGYTF

size: -
V: TRBV7-2
J: TRBJ2-7
D: -
length: 11
DNA: TGTGCCAGCAGCTTATTTCTAGAGCAGTACTTC
CDR3: CASSLFLEQYF

size: -
V: TRBV2
J: TRBJ1-2
D: TRBD1
length: 15
DNA: TGTGCCAGCAGTGACCGGGACAGGGGAAGTGGTGGCTACACCTTC
CDR3: CASSDRDRGSGGYTF

size: once
V: TRBV4-1
J: TRBJ1-1
D: -
length: 15
DNA: TGCGCCAGCAGCCAAGAGGGGAGGGCGAACACTGAAGCTTTCTTT
CDR3: CASSQEGRANTEAFF

size: -
V: TRBV11-2
J: TRBJ2-7
D: -
length: 13
DNA: TGTGCCAGCAGCTTAGATTATGGGTACGAGCAGTACTTC
CDR3: CASSLDYGYEQYF

size: once
V: TRBV18
J: TRBJ2-5
D: -
length: 12
DNA: TGTGCCAGCTCGCGCCGGCTGGAGACCCAGTACTTC
CDR3: CASSRRLETQYF

size: -
V: TRBV4-1
J: TRBJ2-1
D: -
length: 15
DNA: TGCGCCAGCAGCCAAGGCGGCAGCCTCTACAATGAGCAGTTCTTC
CDR3: CASSQGGSLYNEQFF

size: -
V: TRBV7-2
J: TRBJ2-1
D: -
length: 15
DNA: TGTGCCAGCAGCTTAGGCTTGGCAGGGTGGAATGAGCAGTTCTTC
CDR3: CASSLGLAGWNEQFF

size: -
V: TRBV5-5
J: TRBJ1-1
D: -
length: 15
DNA: TGTGCCAGCAGCTTCTCGACAGGCACGAACACTGAAGCTTTCTTT
CDR3: CASSFSTGTNTEAFF

size: -
V: TRBV7-6
J: TRBJ2-5
D: TRBD1
length: 13
DNA: TGTGCCAGCAGCTTAGGGAGACAGGGGGCCCAGTACTTC
CDR3: CASSLGRQGAQYF

size: -
V: TRBV19
J: TRBJ1-1
D: -
length: 11
DNA: TGTGCCAGTTCTTTGAACACTGAAGCTTTCTTT
CDR3: CASSLNTEAFF

size: -
V: TRBV6-1
J: TRBJ2-5
D: -
length: 12
DNA: TGTGCCAGCAGTGAAATGGTTCAGACCCAGTACTTC
CDR3: CASSEMVQTQYF

size: once
V: TRBV6-1
J: TRBJ2-7
D: -
length: 15
DNA: TGTGCCAGCAGTGAAGAGGTCAGTTACTCCTACGAGCAGTACTTC
CDR3: CASSEEVSYSYEQYF

size: once
V: TRBV30
J: TRBJ1-2
D: -
length: 15
DNA: TGTGCCTGGACTAGAGGACGGATCCAAGGCTATGGCTACACCTTC
CDR3: CAWTRGRIQGYGYTF

size: -
V: TRBV7-9
J: TRBJ2-7
D: -
length: 15
DNA: TGTGCCAGCAGCTTAGAAATCCGGGGGACCCACGAGCAGTACTTC
CDR3: CASSLEIRGTHEQYF

size: -
V: TRBV18
J: TRBJ2-1
D: -
length: 15
DNA: TGTGCCAGCTCACCACGTTCTGGCTCCTACAATGAGCAGTTCTTC
CDR3: CASSPRSGSYNEQFF